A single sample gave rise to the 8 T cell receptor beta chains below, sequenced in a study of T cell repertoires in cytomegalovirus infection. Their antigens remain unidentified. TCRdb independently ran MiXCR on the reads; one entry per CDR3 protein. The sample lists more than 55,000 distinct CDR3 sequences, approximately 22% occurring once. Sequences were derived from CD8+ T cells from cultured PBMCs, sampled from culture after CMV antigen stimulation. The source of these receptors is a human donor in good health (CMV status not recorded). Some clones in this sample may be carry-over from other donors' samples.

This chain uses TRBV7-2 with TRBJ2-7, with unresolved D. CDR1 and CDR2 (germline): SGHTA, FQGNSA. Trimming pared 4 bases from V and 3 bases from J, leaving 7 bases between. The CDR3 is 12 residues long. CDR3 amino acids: CASSSSYYEQYF. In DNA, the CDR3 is TGTGCCAGCAGCTCATCCTACTACGAGCAGTACTTC.

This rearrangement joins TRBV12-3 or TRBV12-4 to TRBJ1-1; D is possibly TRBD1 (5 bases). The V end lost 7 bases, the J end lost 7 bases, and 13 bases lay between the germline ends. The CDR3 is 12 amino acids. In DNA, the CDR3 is TGTGCCAGCACCCCCGGGGCAGTTGAAGCTTTCTTT. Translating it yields CASTPGAVEAFF.

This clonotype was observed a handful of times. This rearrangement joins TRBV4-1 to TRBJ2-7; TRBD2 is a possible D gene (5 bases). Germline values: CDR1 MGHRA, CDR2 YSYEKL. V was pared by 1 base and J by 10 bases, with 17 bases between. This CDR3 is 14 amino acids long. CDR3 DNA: TGCGCCAGCAGCCAAGGTCTGGGGAGCTCACTACAGTACTTC. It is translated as CASSQGLGSSLQYF.

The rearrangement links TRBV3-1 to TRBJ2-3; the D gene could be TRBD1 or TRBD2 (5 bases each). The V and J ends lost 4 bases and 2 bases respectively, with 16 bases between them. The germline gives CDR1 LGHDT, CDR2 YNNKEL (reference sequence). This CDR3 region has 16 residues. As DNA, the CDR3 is TGTGCCAGCAGCCCATACCCGGGACCGTTCACAGATACGCAGTATTTT. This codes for CASSPYPGPFTDTQYF.

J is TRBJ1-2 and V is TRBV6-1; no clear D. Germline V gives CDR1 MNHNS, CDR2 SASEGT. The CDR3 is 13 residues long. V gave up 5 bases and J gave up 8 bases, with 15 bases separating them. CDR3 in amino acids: CASSPGSAGGYTF. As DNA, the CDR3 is TGTGCCAGCAGTCCCGGATCGGCTGGGGGCTACACCTTC.

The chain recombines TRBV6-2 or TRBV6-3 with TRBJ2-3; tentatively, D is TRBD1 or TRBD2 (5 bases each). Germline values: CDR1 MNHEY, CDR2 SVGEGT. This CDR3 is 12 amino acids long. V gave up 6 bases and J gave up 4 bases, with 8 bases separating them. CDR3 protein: CASRGRPDTQYF. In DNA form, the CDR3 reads TGTGCCAGCAGGGGACGCCCAGATACGCAGTATTTT.

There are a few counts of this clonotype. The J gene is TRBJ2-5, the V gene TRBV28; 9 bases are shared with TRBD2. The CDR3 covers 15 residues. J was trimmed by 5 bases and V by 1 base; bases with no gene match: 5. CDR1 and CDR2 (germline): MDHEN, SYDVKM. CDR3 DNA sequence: TGTGCCAGCAGTTTATTAGCGGGGGTAGAGGAGACCCAGTACTTC. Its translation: CASSLLAGVEETQYF. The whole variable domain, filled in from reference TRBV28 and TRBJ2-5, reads DVKVTQSSRYLVKRTGEKVFLECVQDMDHENMFWYRQDPGLGLRLIYFSYDVKMKEKGDIPEGYSVSREKKERFSLILESASTNQTSMYLCASSLLAGVEETQYFGPGTRLLVL.

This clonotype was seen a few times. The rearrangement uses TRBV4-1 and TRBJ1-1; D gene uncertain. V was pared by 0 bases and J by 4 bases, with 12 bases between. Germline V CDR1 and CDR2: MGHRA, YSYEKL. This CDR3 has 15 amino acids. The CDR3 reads CASSQDSGKFTEAFF. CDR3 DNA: TGCGCCAGCAGCCAAGATTCGGGGAAGTTCACTGAAGCTTTCTTT.